This entry features one T cell receptor (beta chain) sequence. This clonotype was seen a few times. Its antigen remains unidentified. No quality values exist for individual bases; no much larger clone is one base distant. The V end loses 4 bases and the J end loses 6 bases, and a stretch of 23 bases separates them. The germline V gene specifies SGDLS as CDR1 and YYNGEE as CDR2. From cysteine to phenylalanine, the CDR3 is 16 amino acids long. Only the CDR3 part of the read is kept: 48 bases, read in frame from the first base. This record belongs to a study of T cells in Graves' hyperthyroidism and ophthalmopathy (dated by TCRdb to between 2018 and 2021). For the wider study: Peripheral blood samples were taken at the time of initial diagnosis, prior to any treatment. The study also compared thyroid tissue and blood T-cell repertoires from roughly six Graves' hyperthyroidism patients. Whether ophthalmopathy could be predicted prospectively was tested in an independent validation cohort made up of fewer than 20 hyperthyroidism patients plus 17 patients who later progressed to ophthalmopathy. A discovery cohort of about a hundred patients, approximately 44 with Graves' ophthalmopathy and fewer than 65 with stable Graves' hyperthyroidism, was used to find distinguishing TCR V-J signatures. Once sampling was done, hyperthyroidism patients were given methimazole at a starting dose of 30 mg daily, whereas ophthalmopathy patients were given high-dose intravenous methylprednisolone. The approximately 97 discovery patients were randomly divided into training and test sets at a 7:3 ratio. The paper reports TCR Vbeta CDR3 sequencing of about 140 peripheral blood samples: some 44 ophthalmopathy, fewer than 80 hyperthyroidism and approximately 17 progressor patients. Study-level results and caveats: Most expanded thyroid clonotypes (frequency above 0.001) were also detected in blood, a finding suggesting that blood repertoires may reflect thyroid immune responses. Sample size was not statistically predetermined, and blinding of investigators to group allocation was not performed. During validation, the model predicted progression to ophthalmopathy a median of roughly 7.1 months ahead of onset, with approximately 71% sensitivity and more than 72% specificity. Ophthalmopathy was separated from stable hyperthyroidism by a 13 V-J signature model, with about 86% sensitivity and approximately 81% specificity obtained in cross-validation and 80%/75% obtained in testing.

Stable Graves' hyperthyroidism was defined as no progression to ophthalmopathy during 18 months of follow-up. Hyperthyroidism patients were newly diagnosed, with disease duration under 2 months, and aged 18 to 65 years. Exclusion was applied to patients with uncontrolled infections, other autoimmune diseases, pregnancy or lactation. Diagnoses were established on the basis of clinical symptoms, serum thyroxine and TRAb, thyroid ultrasound, and orbital computed tomography. Ficoll-Paque density gradient centrifugation was used to isolate PBMCs from around 9.1 ml of fresh peripheral blood. Total RNA was extracted with Trizol reagent, and quality was checked on an Agilent 2100 Bioanalyzer. The TCR beta CDR3 regions were amplified from RNA transcripts. The TCR CDR3 was subjected to a first round of RT-PCR using the HTBI primer set and the Qiagen OneStep RT-PCR kit. The libraries were constructed in a second round of multiplex PCR and then size-selected and purified. Libraries were sequenced paired-end with 100 bp reads on an Illumina HiSeq2000. The study's processing was this. SOAPnuke was used to process the raw data, removing reads that contained adapters or uncalled bases, had a mean Phred below 15, or lacked an exact match to the constant primer or identifier. High-quality paired reads were merged with COPE v1.2.5, and unique nucleotide sequences were defined as clonotypes. Clonotypes were aligned to IMGT TRBV, TRBD and TRBJ reference segments using MiTCR v1.1. The analysis included only V-J combinations with a frequency above 0.0001, which together covered 99.2% of the repertoires. The TCS score was defined as F50 (clonal expansion) divided by E x V (chaos), with BLOSUM62-based TCRdist calculated between CDR3 peptides within each V-J. Welch's t-statistics and random forest reduced around 550 V-J features to 13, which were used in a naive Bayes classifier (R e1071). The similarity between thyroid and blood repertoires was quantified using the Morisita-Horn index. TCRdb reworked the public reads: Q25 trimming with fastp, MiXCR clone assembly, productive beta chains retained. Duplicate CDR3 protein sequences are folded into a single record with the most common DNA and genes. In this record, the V and J calls reflect TCRdb's handling and not the investigators' own analysis. Within this sample are around 720,000 distinct CDR3 sequences, with roughly a third of them counted one time only. The ten largest clones represent around 30% of the sample.

This sequence was found in a woman between 40 and 50 years old with Graves' hyperthyroidism. The rearranged segments are TRBV9 and TRBJ2-7; D gene: possibly TRBD2, on 6 matching bases. The source material was blood. The sequence in DNA is TGTGCCAGCAGCCCAAGACGTGGGACGGGGGATGCCGAGCAGTACTTC. Translated, this gives CASSPRRGTGDAEQYF.